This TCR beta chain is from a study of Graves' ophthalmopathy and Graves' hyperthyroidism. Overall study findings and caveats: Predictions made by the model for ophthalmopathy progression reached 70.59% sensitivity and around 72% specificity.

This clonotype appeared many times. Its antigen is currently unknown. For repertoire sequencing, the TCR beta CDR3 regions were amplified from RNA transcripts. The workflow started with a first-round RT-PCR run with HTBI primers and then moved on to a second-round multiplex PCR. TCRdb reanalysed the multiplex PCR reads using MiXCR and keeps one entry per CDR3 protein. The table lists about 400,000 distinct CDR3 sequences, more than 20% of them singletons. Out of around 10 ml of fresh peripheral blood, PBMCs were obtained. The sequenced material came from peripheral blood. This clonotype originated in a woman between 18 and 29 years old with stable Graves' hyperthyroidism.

CDR3 DNA sequence: TGTGCCAGCAGACCACTAGCGGGAGTGCGGTACGAGCAGTACTTC. Translating gives CASRPLAGVRYEQYF. The V and J genes are TRBV12-3 or TRBV12-4 and TRBJ2-7, with TRBD2 matching over 11 bases. CDR3 length: 15 amino acids. V lost 6 bases, J lost 4 bases, and 8 bases stayed unmatched.